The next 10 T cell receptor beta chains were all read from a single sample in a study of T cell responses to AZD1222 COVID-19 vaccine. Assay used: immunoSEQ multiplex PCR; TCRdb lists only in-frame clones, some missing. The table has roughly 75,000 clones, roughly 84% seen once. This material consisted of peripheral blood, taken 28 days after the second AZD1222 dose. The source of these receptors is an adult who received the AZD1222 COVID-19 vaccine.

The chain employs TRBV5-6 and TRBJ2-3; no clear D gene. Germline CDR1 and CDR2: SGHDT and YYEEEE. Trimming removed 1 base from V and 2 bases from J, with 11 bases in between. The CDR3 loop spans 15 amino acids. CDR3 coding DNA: TGTGCCAGCAGCTTGCGATCAGTACACACAGATACGCAGTATTTT. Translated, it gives CASSLRSVHTDTQYF.

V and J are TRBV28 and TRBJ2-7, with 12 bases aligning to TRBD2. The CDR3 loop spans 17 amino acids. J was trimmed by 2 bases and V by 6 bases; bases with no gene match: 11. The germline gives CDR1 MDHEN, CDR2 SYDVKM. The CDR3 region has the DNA TGTGCCAGCAGGCCTCGACTAGCGGGGGCCCGGGCCTACGAGCAGTACTTC. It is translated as CASRPRLAGARAYEQYF. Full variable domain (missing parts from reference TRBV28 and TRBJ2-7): DVKVTQSSRYLVKRTGEKVFLECVQDMDHENMFWYRQDPGLGLRLIYFSYDVKMKEKGDIPEGYSVSREKKERFSLILESASTNQTSMYLCASRPRLAGARAYEQYFGPGTRLTVT.

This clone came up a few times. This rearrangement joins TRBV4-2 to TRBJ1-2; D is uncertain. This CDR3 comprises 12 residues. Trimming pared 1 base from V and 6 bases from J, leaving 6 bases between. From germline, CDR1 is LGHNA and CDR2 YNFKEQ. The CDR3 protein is CASSQAGNGYTF. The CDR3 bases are TGTGCCAGCAGCCAAGCCGGGAATGGCTACACCTTC.

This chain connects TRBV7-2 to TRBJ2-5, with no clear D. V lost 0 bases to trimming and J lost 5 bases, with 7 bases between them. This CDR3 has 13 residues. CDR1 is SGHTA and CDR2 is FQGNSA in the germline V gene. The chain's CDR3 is CASSLALGETQYF. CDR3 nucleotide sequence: TGTGCCAGCAGCTTAGCGCTCGGGGAGACCCAGTACTTC.

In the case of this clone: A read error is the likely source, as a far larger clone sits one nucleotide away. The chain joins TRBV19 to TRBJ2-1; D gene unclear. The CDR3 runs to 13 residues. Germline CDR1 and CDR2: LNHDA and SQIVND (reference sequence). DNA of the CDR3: TGTGCCTGTAGTATCACGACTCGGAATGAGCAGTTCTTC. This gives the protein CACSITTRNEQFF.

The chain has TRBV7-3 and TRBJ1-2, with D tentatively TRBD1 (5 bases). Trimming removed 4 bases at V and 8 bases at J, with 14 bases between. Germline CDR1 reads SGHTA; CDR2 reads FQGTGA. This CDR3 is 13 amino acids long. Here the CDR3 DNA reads TGTGCCAGCAGCTCAATGGGGGGAATCGGCTACACCTTC. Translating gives CASSSMGGIGYTF. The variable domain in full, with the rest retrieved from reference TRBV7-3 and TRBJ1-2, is GAGVSQTPSNKVTEKGKYVELRCDPISGHTALYWYRQSLGQGPEFLIYFQGTGAADDSGLPNDRFFAVRPEGSVSTLKIQRTERGDSAVYLCASSSMGGIGYTFGSGTRLTVV.

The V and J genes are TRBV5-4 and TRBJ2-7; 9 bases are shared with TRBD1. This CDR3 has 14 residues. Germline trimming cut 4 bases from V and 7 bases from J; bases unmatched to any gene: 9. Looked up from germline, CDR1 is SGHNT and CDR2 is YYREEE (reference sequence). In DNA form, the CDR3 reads TGTGCCAGCAGCCGAGGGGACAGGGTGAGTGAGCAGTACTTC. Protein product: CASSRGDRVSEQYF.

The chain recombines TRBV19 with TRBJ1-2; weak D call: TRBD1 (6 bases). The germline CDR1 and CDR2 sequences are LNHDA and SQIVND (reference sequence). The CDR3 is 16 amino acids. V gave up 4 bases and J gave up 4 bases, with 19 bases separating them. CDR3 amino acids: CASSRLGHSTPYGYTF. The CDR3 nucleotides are TGTGCCAGTAGTAGACTGGGACACTCGACGCCCTATGGCTACACCTTC.

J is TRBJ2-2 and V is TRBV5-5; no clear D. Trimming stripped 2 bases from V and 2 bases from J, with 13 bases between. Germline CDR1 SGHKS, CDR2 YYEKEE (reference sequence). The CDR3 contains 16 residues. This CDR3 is CASSFYLAPNTGELFF. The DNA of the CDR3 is TGTGCCAGCAGCTTTTATTTGGCACCTAACACCGGGGAGCTGTTTTTT.

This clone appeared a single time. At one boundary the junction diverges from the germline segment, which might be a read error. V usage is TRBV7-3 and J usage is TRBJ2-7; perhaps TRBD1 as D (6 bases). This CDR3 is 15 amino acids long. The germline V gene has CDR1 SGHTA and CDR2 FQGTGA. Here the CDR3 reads CASSLRPGQTHEQYF. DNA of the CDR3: TGTGCCAGCAGTTTAAGACCCGGACAGACCCACGAGCAGTACTTC.